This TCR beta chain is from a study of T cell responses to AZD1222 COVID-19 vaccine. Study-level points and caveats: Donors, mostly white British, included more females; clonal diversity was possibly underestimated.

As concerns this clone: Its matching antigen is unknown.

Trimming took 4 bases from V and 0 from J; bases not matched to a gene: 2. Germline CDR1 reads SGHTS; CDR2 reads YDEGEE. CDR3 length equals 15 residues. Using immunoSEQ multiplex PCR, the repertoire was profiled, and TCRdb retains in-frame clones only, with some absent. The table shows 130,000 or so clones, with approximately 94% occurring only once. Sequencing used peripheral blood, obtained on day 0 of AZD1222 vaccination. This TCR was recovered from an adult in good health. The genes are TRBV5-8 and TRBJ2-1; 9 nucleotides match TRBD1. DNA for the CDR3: TGTGCCAGCAGCCTGACAGGGGGCTCCTACAATGAGCAGTTCTTC. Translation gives CASSLTGGSYNEQFF.